This T cell receptor (beta chain) stems from a study of cytomegalovirus exposure and HLA in healthy donors. The CDR3 runs 18 residues. Germline loops: CDR1 LNHNV, CDR2 YYDKDF (reference sequence). V was pared by 4 bases and J by 4 bases, with 16 bases of the junction left unmatched. A note on this clone: Its specificity is unknown.

This PCR relied on a set of 60 Vbeta primers and 13 Jbeta primers. The repertoire was sequenced with immunoSEQ multiplex PCR; TCRdb's copy has only in-frame clones and lacks some. The sample shows 150,000 or so clones, 70% of them seen only once. Points from the study as a whole: A previous analysis found most TCR beta V segments productive roughly 90% or roughly 30% of the time.

The sequence was collected from a woman aged 55-70 years in good health and CMV-seropositive. The gene calls are TRBV15 and TRBJ2-1; 7 positions agree with TRBD1. Sequencing was done on a sample of PBMCs. CDR3 sequence: CATSIRVKTGAAYNEQFF. The CDR3 DNA is TGTGCCACCAGCATTCGTGTCAAAACAGGGGCAGCTTACAATGAGCAGTTCTTC.